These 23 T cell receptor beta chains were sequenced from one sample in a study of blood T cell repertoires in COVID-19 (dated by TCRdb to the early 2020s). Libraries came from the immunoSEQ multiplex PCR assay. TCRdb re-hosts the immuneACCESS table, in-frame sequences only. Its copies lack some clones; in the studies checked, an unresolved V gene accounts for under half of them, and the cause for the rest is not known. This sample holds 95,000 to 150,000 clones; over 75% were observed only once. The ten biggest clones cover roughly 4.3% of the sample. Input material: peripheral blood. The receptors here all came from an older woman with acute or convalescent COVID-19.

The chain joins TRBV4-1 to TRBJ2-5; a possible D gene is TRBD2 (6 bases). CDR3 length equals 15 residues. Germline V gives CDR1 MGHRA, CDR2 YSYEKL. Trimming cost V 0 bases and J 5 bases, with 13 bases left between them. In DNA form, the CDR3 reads TGCGCCAGCAGCCAAGATAAGGGGACTGGGGAGACCCAGTACTTC. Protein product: CASSQDKGTGETQYF.

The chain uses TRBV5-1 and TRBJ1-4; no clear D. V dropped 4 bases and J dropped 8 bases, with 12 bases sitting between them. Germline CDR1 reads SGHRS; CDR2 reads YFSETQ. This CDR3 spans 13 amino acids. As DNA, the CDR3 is TGCGCCAGCAGCCTAGATTGGTTGGAAAAACTGTTTTTT. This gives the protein CASSLDWLEKLFF.

This CDR3 is CASSLRGTPSSPLHF. The CDR3 DNA is TGTGCCAGCAGCTTGAGGGGGACCCCGAGTTCACCCCTCCACTTT. The chain links TRBV5-4 to TRBJ1-6; tentatively, D is TRBD1 (6 bases). The V end was cut by 1 base, the J end by 9 bases, with 14 bases between. Germline V CDR1 and CDR2: SGHNT, YYREEE (reference sequence). The CDR3 runs to 15 residues.

The CDR3 reads CASSLYRSSYNEQFF. CDR3 sequence (DNA): TGTGCCAGCAGCTTATACAGGAGCTCCTACAATGAGCAGTTCTTC. The chain recombines TRBV13 with TRBJ2-1; the D gene is possibly TRBD1 (5 bases). V gave up 2 bases and J gave up 0 bases, with 8 bases separating them. Germline CDR1 and CDR2: PRHDT and FYEKMQ (reference sequence). This CDR3 is 15 amino acids long.

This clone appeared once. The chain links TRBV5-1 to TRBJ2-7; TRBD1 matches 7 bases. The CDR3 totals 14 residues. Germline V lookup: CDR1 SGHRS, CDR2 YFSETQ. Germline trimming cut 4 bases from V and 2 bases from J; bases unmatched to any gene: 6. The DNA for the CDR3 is TGCGCCAGCAGCCCACAGGGGCCTACCTACGAGCAGTACTTC. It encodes CASSPQGPTYEQYF. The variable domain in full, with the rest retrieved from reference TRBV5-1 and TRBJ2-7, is KAGVTQTPRYLIKTRGQQVTLSCSPISGHRSVSWYQQTPGQGLQFLFEYFSETQRNKGNFPGRFSGRQFSNSRSEMNVSTLELGDSALYLCASSPQGPTYEQYFGPGTRLTVT.

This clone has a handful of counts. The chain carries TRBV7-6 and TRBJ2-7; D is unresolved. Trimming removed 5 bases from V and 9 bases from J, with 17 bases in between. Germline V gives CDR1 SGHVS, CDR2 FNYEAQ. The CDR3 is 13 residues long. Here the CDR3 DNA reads TGTGCCAGCAGCCGACCGGGTCTAGGCGGGCAGTACTTC. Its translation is CASSRPGLGGQYF.

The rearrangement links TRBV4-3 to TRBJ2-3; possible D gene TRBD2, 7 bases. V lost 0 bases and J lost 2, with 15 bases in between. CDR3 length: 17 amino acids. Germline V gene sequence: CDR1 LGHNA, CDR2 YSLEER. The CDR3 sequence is CASSQDWAGANTDTQYF. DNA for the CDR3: TGCGCCAGCAGCCAAGATTGGGCGGGGGCCAACACAGATACGCAGTATTTT.

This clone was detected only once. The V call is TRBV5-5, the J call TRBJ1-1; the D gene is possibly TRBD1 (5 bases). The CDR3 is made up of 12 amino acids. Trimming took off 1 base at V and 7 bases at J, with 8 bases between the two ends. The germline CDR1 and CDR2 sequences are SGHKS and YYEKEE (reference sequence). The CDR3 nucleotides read TGTGCCAGCAGCTTGTTCCAGGGTGAAGCTTTCTTT. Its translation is CASSLFQGEAFF. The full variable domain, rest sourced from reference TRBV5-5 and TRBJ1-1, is DAGVTQSPTHLIKTRGQQVTLRCSPISGHKSVSWYQQVLGQGPQFIFQYYEKEERGRGNFPDRFSARQFPNYSSELNVNALLLGDSALYLCASSLFQGEAFFGQGTRLTVV.

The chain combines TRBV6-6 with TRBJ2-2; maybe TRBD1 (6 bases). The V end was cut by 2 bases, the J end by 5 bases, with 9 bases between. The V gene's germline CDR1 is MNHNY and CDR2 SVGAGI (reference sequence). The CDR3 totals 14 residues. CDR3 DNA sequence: TGTGCCAGCAGTTACCCTACAGGGACCGGGGAGCTGTTTTTT. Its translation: CASSYPTGTGELFF.

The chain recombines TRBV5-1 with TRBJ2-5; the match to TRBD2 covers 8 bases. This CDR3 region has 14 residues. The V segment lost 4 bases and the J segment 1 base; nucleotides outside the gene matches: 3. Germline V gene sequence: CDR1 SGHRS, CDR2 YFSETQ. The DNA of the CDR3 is TGCGCCAGCAGCGGGGGGACTAGCCAAGAGACCCAGTACTTC. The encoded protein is CASSGGTSQETQYF.

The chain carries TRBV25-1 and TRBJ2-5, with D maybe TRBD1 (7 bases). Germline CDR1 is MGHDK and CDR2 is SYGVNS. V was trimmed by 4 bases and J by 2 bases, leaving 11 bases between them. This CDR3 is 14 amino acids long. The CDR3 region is CASSAPGGQETQYF. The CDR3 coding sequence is TGTGCCAGCAGTGCCCCAGGGGGGCAAGAGACCCAGTACTTC.

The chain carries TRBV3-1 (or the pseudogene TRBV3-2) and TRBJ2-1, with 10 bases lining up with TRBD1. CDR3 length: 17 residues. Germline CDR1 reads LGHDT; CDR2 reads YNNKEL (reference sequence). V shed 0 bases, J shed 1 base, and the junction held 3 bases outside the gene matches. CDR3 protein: CASSQEPGQGSYNEQFF. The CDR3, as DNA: TGTGCCAGCAGCCAAGAGCCGGGACAGGGGTCCTACAATGAGCAGTTCTTC.

The CDR3 protein is CASSLAGGRNYEQYF. CDR3 in DNA: TGTGCCAGCAGCTTAGCGGGGGGAAGAAACTACGAGCAGTACTTC. V usage is TRBV11-1 and J usage is TRBJ2-7, with a weak D call TRBD2 (6 bases). The germline CDR1 and CDR2 sequences are SGHAT and FQDESV (reference sequence). This CDR3 spans 15 amino acids. Trimming removed 0 bases at V and 3 bases at J, with 12 bases between.

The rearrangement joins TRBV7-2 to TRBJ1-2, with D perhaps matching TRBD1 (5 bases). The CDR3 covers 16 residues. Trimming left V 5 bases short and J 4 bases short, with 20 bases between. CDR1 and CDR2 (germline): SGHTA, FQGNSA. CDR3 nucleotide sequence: TGTGCCAGCAGCCTCCCTGGAGACAGTCTGGGCTATGGCTACACCTTC. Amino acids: CASSLPGDSLGYGYTF.

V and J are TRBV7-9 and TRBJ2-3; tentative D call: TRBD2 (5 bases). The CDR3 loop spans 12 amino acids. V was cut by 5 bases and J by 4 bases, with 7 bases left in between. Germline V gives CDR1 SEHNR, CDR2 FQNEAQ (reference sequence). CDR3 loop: CASSLGADTQYF. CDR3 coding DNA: TGTGCCAGCAGCCTCGGGGCAGATACGCAGTATTTT.

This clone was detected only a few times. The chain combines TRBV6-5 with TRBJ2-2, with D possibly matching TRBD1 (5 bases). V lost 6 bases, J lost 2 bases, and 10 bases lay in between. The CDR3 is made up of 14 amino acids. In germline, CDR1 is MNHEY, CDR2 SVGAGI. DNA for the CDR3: TGTGCCAGCAGAGGGGTCAGCAACACCGGGGAGCTGTTTTTT. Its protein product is CASRGVSNTGELFF.

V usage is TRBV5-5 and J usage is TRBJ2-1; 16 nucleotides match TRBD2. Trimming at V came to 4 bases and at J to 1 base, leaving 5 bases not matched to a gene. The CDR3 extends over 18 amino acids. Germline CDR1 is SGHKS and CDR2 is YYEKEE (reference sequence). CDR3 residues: CASSPGLAGGRSYNEQFF. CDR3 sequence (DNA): TGTGCCAGCAGCCCGGGACTAGCGGGGGGGCGGTCCTACAATGAGCAGTTCTTC.

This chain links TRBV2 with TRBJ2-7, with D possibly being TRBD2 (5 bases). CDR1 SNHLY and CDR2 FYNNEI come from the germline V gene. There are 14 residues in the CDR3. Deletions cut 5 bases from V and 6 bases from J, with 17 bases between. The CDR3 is CASSNQGRSGEQYV. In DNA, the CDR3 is TGTGCCAGCAGTAATCAAGGACGGAGCGGCGAGCAGTACGTC.

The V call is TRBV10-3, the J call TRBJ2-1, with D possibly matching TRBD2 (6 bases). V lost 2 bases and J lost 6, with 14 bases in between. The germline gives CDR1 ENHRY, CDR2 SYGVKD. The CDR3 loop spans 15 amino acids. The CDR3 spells CAISERGRTGNEQFF. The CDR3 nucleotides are TGTGCCATCAGTGAGAGAGGGAGGACGGGCAATGAGCAGTTCTTC.

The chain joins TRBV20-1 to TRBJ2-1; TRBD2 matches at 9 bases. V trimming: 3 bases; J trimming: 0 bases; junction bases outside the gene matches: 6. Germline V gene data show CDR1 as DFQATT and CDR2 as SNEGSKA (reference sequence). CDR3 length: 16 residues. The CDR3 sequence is CSASPSGDSSYNEQFF. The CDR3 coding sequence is TGCAGTGCTAGTCCTAGCGGGGATAGCTCCTACAATGAGCAGTTCTTC.

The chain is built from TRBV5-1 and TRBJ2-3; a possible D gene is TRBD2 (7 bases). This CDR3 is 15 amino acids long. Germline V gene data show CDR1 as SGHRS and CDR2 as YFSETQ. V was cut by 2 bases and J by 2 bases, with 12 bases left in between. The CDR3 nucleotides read TGCGCCAGCAGCTTCGCGGGGGCCCCCACAGATACGCAGTATTTT. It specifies CASSFAGAPTDTQYF.

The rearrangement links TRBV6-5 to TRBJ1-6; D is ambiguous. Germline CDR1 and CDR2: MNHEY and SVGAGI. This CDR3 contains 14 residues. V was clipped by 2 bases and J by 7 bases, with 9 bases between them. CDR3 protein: CASSYIRENSPLHF. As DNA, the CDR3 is TGTGCCAGCAGTTACATTAGGGAGAATTCACCCCTCCACTTT.

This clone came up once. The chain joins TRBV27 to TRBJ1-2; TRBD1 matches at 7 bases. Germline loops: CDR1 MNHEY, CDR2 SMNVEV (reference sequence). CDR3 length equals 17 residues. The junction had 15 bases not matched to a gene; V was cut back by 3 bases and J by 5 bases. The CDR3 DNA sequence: TGTGCCAGCAGTTTCCGGGCTATCGGGACAGTGCTATATGGCTACACCTTC. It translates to CASSFRAIGTVLYGYTF.